The source of this T cell receptor (beta chain) is a study of shared clonotypes between healthy human individuals. Overall study findings and caveats: Some clonotypes were shared by all four sorted-subset donors, while others were not shared. The non-shared ones had lower generation probabilities than the shared ones. Sorted-subset samples were not fully sequenced, rarefaction indicated.

Generated by immunoSEQ multiplex PCR, the TCRdb table keeps only in-frame clones and is missing some. The sample consists of roughly 2.1 million clones, about 92% of them appearing once. Germline values: CDR1 MNHEY, CDR2 SMNVEV (reference sequence). The CDR3 consists of 14 residues. The V and J ends lost 3 bases and 0 bases respectively, with 8 bases between them. Naive CD8 cells, CD45RO-negative and positively selected for CCR7, excluded terminally differentiated effector memory CD45RA+ cells. A word on this clone: Its target is not known. Other DNA sequences in this specimen translate into the identical CDR3.

The chain combines TRBV27 with TRBJ1-2, with D possibly being TRBD1 (5 bases). This sequence originates from a man aged 18 to 35 in good health. Some clones in this sample may be carry-over from other donors' samples. Sequenced: naive CD8+ T cells from PBMCs. The CDR3 bases are TGTGCCAGCAGTTTGAGGGGCCCTAACTATGGCTACACCTTC. It specifies CASSLRGPNYGYTF.